Sequencing of this TCR beta chain was carried out in a study of T cell clones after liver transplantation. Study as a whole: A pre-transplant mixed lymphocyte reaction with TCRbeta sequencing defined graft-donor-reactive clones followed in post-transplant blood. Third-party-reactive TCRbeta sequences from pre-transplant mixed lymphocyte reactions served as antigen-independent comparators. Study-wide points: Graft donor-reactive T cells possibly entered the graft instead of undergoing deletion. In 5 of 8 subjects, circulating graft-donor-reactive CD4 TCRbeta sequences fell significantly after transplant.

The CDR3 is 11 amino acids. CDR1 is SNHLY and CDR2 is FYNNEI in the germline V gene. V gave up 9 bases and J gave up 5 bases, with 8 bases separating them. A word on this clone: The antigen remains unidentified.

Sequencing used immunoSEQ multiplex PCR; TCRdb keeps in-frame clones, though not all of them. The sample has 45,000 to 55,000 clones; less than 85% are singletons. The specimen comprised CD4+ T cells from blood, sampled before liver transplant. The sequence was collected from a human donor who received a liver transplant. The genes are TRBV2 and TRBJ1-5; D perhaps matches TRBD1 (5 bases). The CDR3 DNA is TGTGCCAGTCGAGGGGATCAGCCCCAGCATTTT. This encodes CASRGDQPQHF.